The subject of this entry is one T cell receptor beta chain. Its target is unknown. Every TCR beta cDNA library bore unique molecular identifiers. MiXCR, run by TCRdb on the PCR reads, gives a single entry per CDR3 protein. The table shows over 150,000 distinct CDR3 sequences, with approximately 30% occurring only once. This specimen belongs to a study of post-analysis software for immune sequencing data. Study findings and constraints: Included in a set of roughly five TRBV segments more frequent in patients than controls were TRBV5-6, TRBV5-1 and TRBV20-1.

The germline V and J ends were trimmed by 5 bases and 5 bases, with 17 bases remaining between them. This CDR3 is built from 15 residues. Looked up from germline, CDR1 is SGHDT and CDR2 is YYEEEE. The chain couples TRBV5-6 to TRBJ2-1; a possible D gene is TRBD1 (6 bases). This clonotype was obtained from a girl aged 5-17 years with multiple sclerosis. Material for sequencing was blood. This CDR3 reads CASRPPGHWDNEQFF. The CDR3 region has the DNA TGTGCCAGCAGGCCTCCGGGACACTGGGACAATGAGCAGTTCTTC.